A single sample gave rise to the 28 T cell receptor beta chains below, sequenced in a study of CD8 T cells in Susac syndrome (dated by TCRdb to between 2018 and 2021). Library creation used the immunoSEQ multiplex PCR assay. RNA was extracted using the RNeasy kit, and roughly 0.5 to 1 ug of the RNA was reverse transcribed with random hexamers. TCRdb trimmed public reads at Q25 via fastp, called clones via MiXCR and kept in-frame beta chains. Duplicate CDR3 protein sequences are folded into a single record with the most common DNA and genes. This sample lists around 200,000 distinct CDR3 sequences; roughly 94% were detected once. About 0.1% of the sample is taken by the ten largest. Specimen: CD4+ T cells from PBMCs. The source is a human donor with Susac syndrome.

The J gene is TRBJ1-2, the V gene TRBV19; D is unresolved. Trimming left V 8 bases short and J 6 bases short, with 16 bases between. This CDR3 is 13 amino acids long. Germline V gene lookup returns CDR1 LNHDA and CDR2 SQIVND (reference sequence). The CDR3 loop reads CASRITRADGYTF. DNA for the CDR3: TGTGCCAGTCGAATAACGAGGGCGGATGGCTACACCTTC.

CDR3 sequence reads: CASSSFFGGSSYNEQFF. As DNA, the CDR3 is TGTGCCAGCAGCTCCTTCTTCGGGGGGAGCTCCTACAATGAGCAGTTCTTC. The chain joins TRBV11-2 to TRBJ2-1; TRBD2 matches at 7 bases. Germline V gene data show CDR1 as SGHAT and CDR2 as FQNNGV. Trimming cost V 4 bases and J 0 bases; bases outside gene matches: 9. The CDR3 contains 17 residues.

The chain uses TRBV28 and TRBJ2-5, with a possible D match to TRBD2 (7 bases). V was cut by 5 bases and J by 2 bases, with 18 bases left in between. CDR1 and CDR2 from the germline V gene are MDHEN and SYDVKM. CDR3 length equals 16 residues. The CDR3 reads CASSLSGKGGQETQYF. The CDR3 coding sequence is TGTGCCAGCAGTCTTTCGGGCAAGGGGGGGCAAGAGACCCAGTACTTC.

The V gene is TRBV10-3, the J gene TRBJ2-7, with 14 positions matching TRBD2. The CDR3 contains 15 residues. CDR1 and CDR2 (germline): ENHRY, SYGVKD. The V and J ends lost 6 bases and 3 bases, in that order; junction bases with no gene match: 4. CDR3 sequence (DNA): TGTGCCATCAGCACGGGACTAGCGGGGGTCTACGAGCAGTACTTC. This translates into CAISTGLAGVYEQYF.

This clonotype was detected once. The rearrangement uses TRBV2 and TRBJ1-6; no firm D call. Germline CDR1 is SNHLY and CDR2 is FYNNEI. The CDR3 consists of 15 residues. Trimming shortened V by 4 bases and J by 7 bases, and 14 bases separated the two germline ends. The CDR3 is CASSVLGVMNSPLHF. The CDR3 DNA is TGTGCCAGCAGTGTTTTAGGAGTTATGAATTCACCCCTCCACTTT.

The chain carries TRBV7-9 and TRBJ2-7; the D is unclear. The CDR3 contains 12 residues. The V gene's germline CDR1 is SEHNR and CDR2 FQNEAQ (reference sequence). V gave up 4 bases and J gave up 3 bases, with 7 bases separating them. The CDR3 here is CASSSVSYEQYF. The CDR3 DNA sequence: TGTGCCAGCAGCTCGGTTAGCTACGAGCAGTACTTC.

This chain links TRBV5-1 with TRBJ1-5, with a possible D match to TRBD1 (5 bases). CDR1 is SGHRS, CDR2 YFSETQ, per germline. There are 15 residues in the CDR3. V was trimmed by 0 bases and J by 7 bases, leaving 14 bases between them. Written as DNA, the CDR3 is TGCGCCAGCAGCTTGGACGGAGGGGTTCGGCAGCCCCAGCATTTT. Translated, it gives CASSLDGGVRQPQHF.

The chain uses TRBV7-2 and TRBJ1-5; a weak D match, TRBD1 (6 bases). V was pared by 1 base and J by 2 bases, with 9 bases between. This CDR3 is built from 15 residues. From germline, CDR1 is SGHTA and CDR2 FQGNSA. The CDR3 spells CASSLVKGGNQPQHF. The CDR3 DNA follows: TGTGCCAGCAGCTTAGTAAAGGGGGGCAATCAGCCCCAGCATTTT.

The chain has TRBV5-4 and TRBJ2-3; D not certain. The germline V gene encodes CDR1 SGHNT and CDR2 YYREEE (reference sequence). The CDR3 extends over 14 amino acids. V gave up 0 bases and J gave up 6 bases, with 11 bases separating them. The CDR3 reads CASSLASLADTQYF. CDR3 nucleotides: TGTGCCAGCAGCTTGGCCAGTCTTGCTGATACGCAGTATTTT.

The V call is TRBV18, the J call TRBJ1-2; 9 bases are a match to TRBD1. The CDR3 runs 16 residues. Looked up from germline, CDR1 is KGHSH and CDR2 is LQKENI. V shed 2 bases, J shed 4 bases, and the junction held 8 bases outside the gene matches. CDR3 loop: CASSPGTGTGPYGYTF. The CDR3 DNA reads TGTGCCAGCTCACCAGGAACCGGGACAGGGCCCTATGGCTACACCTTC.

V and J are TRBV5-1 and TRBJ1-1, with no clear D. The length of the CDR3 is 15 residues. Between the trimmed V and J ends, which lost 0 bases and 3 bases, there was a span of 12 bases. Germline CDR1 and CDR2: SGHRS and YFSETQ. Here the CDR3 reads CASSLGSIQDTEAFF. The CDR3 DNA reads TGCGCCAGCAGCTTGGGGAGTATACAAGACACTGAAGCTTTCTTT.

V and J are TRBV28 and TRBJ1-4, with D maybe TRBD1 (6 bases). The V gene's germline CDR1 is MDHEN and CDR2 SYDVKM. This CDR3 comprises 13 residues. V lost 4 bases and J 14 bases, leaving 17 bases between the germline ends. CDR3 DNA: TGTGCCAGCAGTTCTGGGGGCCCCCCGGGGCTGTTTTTT. Protein product: CASSSGGPPGLFF. The whole variable domain, remainder taken from reference TRBV28 and TRBJ1-4, is DVKVTQSSRYLVKRTGEKVFLECVQDMDHENMFWYRQDPGLGLRLIYFSYDVKMKEKGDIPEGYSVSREKKERFSLILESASTNQTSMYLCASSSGGPPGLFFGSGTQLSVL.

The chain uses TRBV30 and TRBJ2-3; weak D call: TRBD1 (6 bases). The germline gives CDR1 GTSNPN, CDR2 SVGIG (reference sequence). Trimming cost V 2 bases and J 1 base, with 16 bases left between them. This CDR3 spans 16 amino acids. The CDR3 spells CAWSFQWGLGTDTQYF. The CDR3 region has the DNA TGTGCCTGGAGTTTTCAATGGGGGCTCGGCACAGATACGCAGTATTTT. Supplemented by reference TRBV30 and TRBJ2-3, the full variable domain reads SQTIHQWPATLVQPVGSPLSLECTVEGTSNPNLYWYRQAAGRGLQLLFYSVGIGQISSEVPQNLSASRPQDRQFILSSKKLLLSDSGFYLCAWSFQWGLGTDTQYFGPGTRLTVL.

The gene calls are TRBV7-9 and TRBJ2-1, with 7 bases aligning to TRBD2. J was trimmed by 9 bases and V by 4 bases; bases with no gene match: 6. The germline V gene has CDR1 SEHNR and CDR2 FQNEAQ (reference sequence). This CDR3 has 13 amino acids. The CDR3 spells CASSYGGVGEQFF. CDR3 coding DNA: TGTGCCAGCAGCTATGGGGGGGTTGGTGAGCAGTTCTTC.

The chain links TRBV20-1 to TRBJ2-7, with 9 bases matching TRBD1. J lost 2 bases, V lost 0 bases, and 5 bases had no gene match. CDR3 length: 15 amino acids. The germline CDR1 and CDR2 sequences are DFQATT and SNEGSKA (reference sequence). The CDR3 region is CSAREPGQGTYEQYF. The CDR3 DNA reads TGCAGTGCTAGAGAACCGGGACAGGGTACCTACGAGCAGTACTTC.

Here the CDR3 reads CSASKRKAGPYNEQFF. The CDR3 bases are TGCAGTGCTAGTAAAAGGAAGGCGGGACCCTACAATGAGCAGTTCTTC. This chain links TRBV20-1 with TRBJ2-1; a weak D match, TRBD2 (6 bases). This CDR3 is built from 16 residues. Per the germline V gene, CDR1 is DFQATT and CDR2 is SNEGSKA (reference sequence). Trimming shortened V by 3 bases and J by 2 bases, and 17 bases separated the two germline ends.

V is TRBV30 and J is TRBJ1-5; no firm D call. CDR3 length: 13 amino acids. V was cut by 2 bases and J by 0 bases, with 5 bases left in between. Germline assignment: CDR1 GTSNPN and CDR2 SVGIG (reference sequence). CDR3 in DNA: TGTGCCTGGAGTTACGGTAGCAATCAGCCCCAGCATTTT. It yields the protein CAWSYGSNQPQHF.

The gene calls are TRBV20-1 and TRBJ2-3, with a tentative D call TRBD1 (6 bases). Germline V lookup: CDR1 DFQATT, CDR2 SNEGSKA (reference sequence). The CDR3 is 13 amino acids. Trimming pared 4 bases from V and 4 bases from J, leaving 12 bases between. The DNA of the CDR3 is TGCAGTGCTACCGGACAGTCTCCAGATACGCAGTATTTT. Translated: CSATGQSPDTQYF.

The table lists this clonotype with a few counts. The genes are TRBV29-1 and TRBJ2-7; tentative D call: TRBD1 (5 bases). Germline V gene lookup returns CDR1 SQVTM and CDR2 ANQGSEA. Trimming took 2 bases from V and 3 from J, leaving 11 bases between them. CDR3 length equals 13 residues. CDR3 bases: TGCAGCGTTGAACAGGGCCCAATCTACGAGCAGTACTTC. This translates into CSVEQGPIYEQYF.

The table lists this clonotype with a few counts. CDR3 sequence reads: CASSSGAADTQYF. The CDR3 region has the DNA TGTGCCAGCAGCTCCGGGGCGGCAGATACGCAGTATTTT. This chain links TRBV7-6 with TRBJ2-3; D may match TRBD1 or TRBD2 (5 bases each). Trimming removed 4 bases at V and 4 bases at J, with 9 bases between. The germline gives CDR1 SGHVS, CDR2 FNYEAQ. The CDR3 runs to 13 residues.

The chain combines TRBV29-1 with TRBJ2-7; 12 bases map to TRBD2. Per germline, CDR1 SQVTM and CDR2 ANQGSEA. CDR3 length: 12 residues. Unmatched junction bases numbered 1, after V lost 6 bases and J lost 4 bases. CDR3 coding DNA: TGCAGCGTGGGGACTAGCGGGTACGAGCAGTACTTC. Protein: CSVGTSGYEQYF.

The chain carries TRBV11-3 and TRBJ1-1, with no clear D. The CDR3 loop spans 13 amino acids. The germline V and J ends were trimmed by 5 bases and 6 bases, with 13 bases remaining between them. CDR1 is SGHNT and CDR2 is YENEEA in the germline V gene. The CDR3 region is CASSPGRTAEAFF. The CDR3 DNA follows: TGTGCCAGCAGCCCAGGACGGACTGCTGAAGCTTTCTTT.

V is TRBV2 and J is TRBJ2-5, with 14 bases fitting TRBD2. The CDR3 extends over 15 amino acids. After removal of 3 bases from V and 7 bases from J, the junction contained 4 bases not matched to a gene. Germline lookup yields CDR1 SNHLY and CDR2 FYNNEI. CDR3 residues: CASSDGLAGGRTQYF. In DNA, the CDR3 is TGTGCCAGCAGTGATGGACTAGCGGGGGGCAGGACCCAGTACTTC.

This rearrangement joins TRBV2 to TRBJ2-4; 7 nucleotides match TRBD2. Germline assignment: CDR1 SNHLY and CDR2 FYNNEI. This CDR3 spans 16 amino acids. V lost 5 bases, J lost 1 base, and 8 bases stayed unmatched. The CDR3 here is CASSNLRGNAKNIQYF. CDR3 sequence (DNA): TGTGCCAGCAGTAACTTGCGGGGGAATGCCAAAAACATTCAGTACTTC.

This clonotype was counted between two and nine times. Here the CDR3 reads CASSLGTGVHEQYF. The CDR3 bases are TGTGCCAGCAGCTTAGGTACAGGGGTACACGAGCAGTACTTC. The V call is TRBV11-2, the J call TRBJ2-7; 7 nucleotides line up with TRBD1. The germline V gene has CDR1 SGHAT and CDR2 FQNNGV. The length of the CDR3 is 14 residues. V shed 1 base, J shed 5 bases, and the junction held 5 bases outside the gene matches.

The V gene is TRBV6-2 or TRBV6-3, the J gene TRBJ2-5; D is undetermined. The CDR3 runs 11 residues. Germline V gene data show CDR1 as MNHEY and CDR2 as SVGEGT. Trimming removed 5 bases at V and 7 bases at J, with 8 bases between. The CDR3 protein is CASSTAVTQYF. The CDR3, as DNA: TGTGCCAGCAGTACCGCGGTGACCCAGTACTTC.

V and J are TRBV20-1 and TRBJ2-3; TRBD2 aligns across 14 bases. Unmatched junction bases numbered 8, after V lost 3 bases and J lost 3 bases. The germline gives CDR1 DFQATT, CDR2 SNEGSKA (reference sequence). The CDR3 has 17 amino acids. The CDR3 region is CSARPGLAGVRTDTQYF. The DNA for the CDR3 is TGCAGTGCTAGGCCGGGACTAGCGGGAGTAAGGACAGATACGCAGTATTTT.

The chain is built from TRBV12-3 or TRBV12-4 and TRBJ1-1; TRBD1 aligns across 12 bases. The CDR3 is made up of 15 amino acids. V lost 1 base and J lost 9; bases outside the gene matches: 6. In DNA form, the CDR3 reads TGTGCCAGCAGTTTAGACCGGGACAGGGGGCGCCAAGCTTTCTTT. Translation: CASSLDRDRGRQAFF.